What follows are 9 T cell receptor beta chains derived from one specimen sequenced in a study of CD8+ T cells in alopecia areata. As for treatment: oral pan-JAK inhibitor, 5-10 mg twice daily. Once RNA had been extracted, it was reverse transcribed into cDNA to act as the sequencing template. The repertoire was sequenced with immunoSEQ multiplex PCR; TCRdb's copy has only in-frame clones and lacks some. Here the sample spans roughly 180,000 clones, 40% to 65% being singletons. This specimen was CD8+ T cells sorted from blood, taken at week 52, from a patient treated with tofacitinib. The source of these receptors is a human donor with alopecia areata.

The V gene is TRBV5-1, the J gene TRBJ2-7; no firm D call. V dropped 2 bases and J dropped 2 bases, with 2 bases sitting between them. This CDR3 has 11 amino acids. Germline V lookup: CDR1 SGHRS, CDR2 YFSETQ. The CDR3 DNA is TGCGCCAGCAGCTTTACCTACGAGCAGTACTTC. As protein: CASSFTYEQYF.

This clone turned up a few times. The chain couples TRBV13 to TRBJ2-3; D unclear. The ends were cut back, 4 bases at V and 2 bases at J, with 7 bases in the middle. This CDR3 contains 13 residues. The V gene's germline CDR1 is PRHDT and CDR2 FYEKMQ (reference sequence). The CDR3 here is CASSSDTTDTQYF. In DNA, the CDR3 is TGTGCCAGCAGCTCCGACACCACAGATACGCAGTATTTT.

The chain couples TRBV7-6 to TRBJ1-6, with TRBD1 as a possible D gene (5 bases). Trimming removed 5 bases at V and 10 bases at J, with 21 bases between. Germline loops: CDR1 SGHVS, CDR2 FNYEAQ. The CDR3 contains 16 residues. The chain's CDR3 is CASSPRDFPPRSPLHF. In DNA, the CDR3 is TGTGCCAGCAGCCCCCGGGACTTCCCTCCCAGGTCACCCCTCCACTTT.

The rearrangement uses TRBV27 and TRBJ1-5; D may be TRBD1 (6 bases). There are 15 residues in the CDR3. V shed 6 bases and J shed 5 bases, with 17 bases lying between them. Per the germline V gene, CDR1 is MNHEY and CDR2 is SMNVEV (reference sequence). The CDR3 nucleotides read TGTGCCAGCAGGACCGGACAGTCGGGCGATCAGCCCCAGCATTTT. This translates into CASRTGQSGDQPQHF.

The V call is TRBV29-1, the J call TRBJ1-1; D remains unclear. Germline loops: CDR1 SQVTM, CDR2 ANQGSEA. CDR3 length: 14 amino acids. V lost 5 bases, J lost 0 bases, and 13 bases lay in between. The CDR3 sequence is CSVRQDAMNTEAFF. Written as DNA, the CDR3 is TGCAGCGTTCGGCAGGACGCCATGAACACTGAAGCTTTCTTT.

CDR3 bases: TGTGCCAGCAGTTACTCGAGAGGGCTCCAAGAGACCCAGTACTTC. Its translation: CASSYSRGLQETQYF. This chain uses TRBV6-5 with TRBJ2-5; tentative D call: TRBD2 (5 bases). The CDR3 sequence is 15 residues long. V was shortened by 0 bases and J by 1 base, with 9 bases between the two germline ends. Germline V gene data show CDR1 as MNHEY and CDR2 as SVGAGI.

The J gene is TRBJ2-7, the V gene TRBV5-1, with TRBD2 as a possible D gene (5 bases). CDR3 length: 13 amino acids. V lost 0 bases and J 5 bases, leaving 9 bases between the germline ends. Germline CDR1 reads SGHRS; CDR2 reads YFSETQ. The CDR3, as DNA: TGCGCCAGCAGCTTGGGGCAGGAGGACGAGCAGTACTTC. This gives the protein CASSLGQEDEQYF.

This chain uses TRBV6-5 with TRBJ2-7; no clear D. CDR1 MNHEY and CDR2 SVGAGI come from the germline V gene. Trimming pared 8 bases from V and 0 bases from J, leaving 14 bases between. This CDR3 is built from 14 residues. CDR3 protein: CASREEVYSYEQYF. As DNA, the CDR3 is TGTGCCAGCCGCGAAGAGGTGTACTCCTACGAGCAGTACTTC.

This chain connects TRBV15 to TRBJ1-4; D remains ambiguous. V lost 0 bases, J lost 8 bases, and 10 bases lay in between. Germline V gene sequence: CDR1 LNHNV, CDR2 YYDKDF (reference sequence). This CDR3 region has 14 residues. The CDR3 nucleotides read TGTGCCACCAGCAGAGAAAGGTCCGGGGAAAAACTGTTTTTT. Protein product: CATSRERSGEKLFF.